The 29 T cell receptor beta chains listed next were all sequenced from one sample in a study of T-cell reconstitution after alpha-beta-depleted transplantation in children. The library targeted TCRbeta and was prepared with unique molecular identifiers. TCRdb used MiXCR to reprocess the PCR reads, holding one entry per CDR3 protein. The sample lists 200,000 to 250,000 distinct CDR3 sequences; 12% were seen once. The sequencing here drew on PBMCs from the stem cell graft donor, taken from the stem cell graft. These receptors were taken from a human donor who donated a stem cell graft to a child with acute lymphoblastic leukemia.

The table lists this clonotype with a count of one. V is TRBV9 and J is TRBJ2-7, with a possible D match to TRBD1 (6 bases). Germline V CDR1 and CDR2: SGDLS, YYNGEE. CDR3 size: 14 residues. Trimming stripped 4 bases from V and 5 bases from J, with 16 bases between. The CDR3 spells CASSFAGTFDEQYF. In nucleotides, the CDR3 is TGTGCCAGCAGCTTCGCCGGGACATTCGACGAGCAGTACTTC.

This clonotype was seen a few times. V is TRBV5-1 and J is TRBJ1-1; tentatively, D is TRBD1 (5 bases). Per germline, CDR1 SGHRS and CDR2 YFSETQ. CDR3 length: 16 residues. The germline V and J ends were trimmed by 3 bases and 4 bases, with 19 bases remaining between them. CDR3 region: CASSSTPGSDRTEAFF. CDR3 nucleotide sequence: TGCGCCAGCAGCTCAACCCCAGGGAGTGATCGCACTGAAGCTTTCTTT.

This clonotype was detected ten times or more. V is TRBV29-1 and J is TRBJ2-2; tentatively, D is TRBD2 (6 bases). Germline lookup yields CDR1 SQVTM and CDR2 ANQGSEA. The V gene lost 3 bases and the J gene lost 4 bases, with 15 bases spanning the gap. The CDR3 runs 15 residues. The CDR3, as DNA: TGCAGCGTTGAGGGGGGAAGGGAATCCACCGGGGAGCTGTTTTTT. The encoded protein is CSVEGGRESTGELFF.

This clonotype has at least ten counts. The chain recombines TRBV7-9 with TRBJ2-7; the D gene is possibly TRBD1 (6 bases). Germline V gives CDR1 SEHNR, CDR2 FQNEAQ (reference sequence). V dropped 0 bases and J dropped 3 bases, with 12 bases sitting between them. The CDR3 spans 15 residues. The CDR3 spells CASSLAQGPIYEQYF. The CDR3 coding sequence is TGTGCCAGCAGCTTAGCACAGGGACCGATCTACGAGCAGTACTTC.

On this clonotype itself: This sequence may be a read error, since a much larger clone differs from it by one base. This sequence joins TRBV27 and TRBJ1-1; D gene ambiguous. CDR3 size: 13 residues. CDR1 is MNHEY and CDR2 is SMNVEV in the germline V gene (reference sequence). This CDR3 reads CASRGSMNTDAFF. DNA of the CDR3: TGTGCCAGCAGGGGCAGCATGAACACTGACGCTTTCTTT.

The chain uses TRBV28 and TRBJ2-1, with TRBD2 matching over 8 bases. V was clipped by 5 bases and J by 9 bases; unmatched bases: 12. This CDR3 has 15 amino acids. In germline, CDR1 is MDHEN, CDR2 SYDVKM. CDR3 nucleotides: TGTGCCAGCAGTCAACCTAGCGGGCGTTTCCTTGAGCAGTTCTTC. Amino acids: CASSQPSGRFLEQFF.

The chain uses TRBV11-2 and TRBJ2-7; 10 positions match TRBD2. Trimming at V came to 7 bases and at J to 2 bases, leaving 8 bases not matched to a gene. Per the germline V gene, CDR1 is SGHAT and CDR2 is FQNNGV. CDR3 length equals 15 residues. For the CDR3, the DNA is TGTGCCAGCAAACTTAGCGGGGGGTCTACCTACGAGCAGTACTTC. Amino acid sequence: CASKLSGGSTYEQYF.

This clonotype has a single count. The chain recombines TRBV5-1 with TRBJ1-1; the D gene is possibly TRBD1 (5 bases). CDR1 is SGHRS and CDR2 is YFSETQ in the germline V gene. The CDR3 is 12 amino acids. V was cut by 8 bases and J by 3 bases, with 11 bases left in between. Here the CDR3 reads CASHQGDTEAFF. The CDR3, as DNA: TGCGCCAGTCACCAGGGAGACACTGAAGCTTTCTTT.

This clonotype was observed at least ten times. The V gene is TRBV5-1, the J gene TRBJ1-1; unclear D gene. Germline CDR1 SGHRS, CDR2 YFSETQ. The germline V and J ends were trimmed by 4 bases and 2 bases, with 12 bases remaining between them. The CDR3 runs to 14 residues. CDR3 sequence: CASSAVVGNTEAFF. The CDR3 coding sequence is TGCGCCAGCAGCGCGGTGGTGGGAAACACTGAAGCTTTCTTT.

This clonotype was observed many times. The chain combines TRBV29-1 with TRBJ1-2, with D tentatively TRBD1 (5 bases). This CDR3 comprises 12 residues. The ends were cut back, 6 bases at V and 8 bases at J, with 16 bases in the middle. CDR1 is SQVTM, CDR2 ANQGSEA, per germline. The CDR3 sequence: CSVYDSERGYTF. The DNA of the CDR3 is TGCAGCGTCTACGACAGCGAGCGAGGCTACACCTTC.

Ten or more counts support this clonotype. The gene calls are TRBV6-2 or TRBV6-3 and TRBJ2-7; D not resolved. Trimming stripped 0 bases from V and 3 bases from J, with 15 bases between. Germline assignment: CDR1 MNHEY and CDR2 SVGEGT. The CDR3 contains 16 residues. The CDR3 DNA reads TGTGCCAGCAGTTACTCGATCGGCGGTTTAAACTACGAGCAGTACTTC. Its protein product is CASSYSIGGLNYEQYF.

This clonotype was seen just once. The V and J genes are TRBV27 and TRBJ1-4, with 9 bases identical to TRBD1. Germline values: CDR1 MNHEY, CDR2 SMNVEV (reference sequence). Unmatched junction bases numbered 10, after V lost 5 bases and J lost 9 bases. CDR3 length equals 15 residues. CDR3 sequence: CASSPTGGVGQKLFF. As DNA, the CDR3 is TGTGCCAGCAGTCCAACAGGGGGCGTCGGTCAAAAACTGTTTTTT. Filled out from reference TRBV27 and TRBJ1-4, the complete variable domain reads EAQVTQNPRYLITVTGKKLTVTCSQNMNHEYMSWYRQDPGLGLRQIYYSMNVEVTDKGDVPEGYKVSRKEKRNFPLILESPSPNQTSLYFCASSPTGGVGQKLFFGSGTQLSVL.

This clonotype was picked up many times. The rearrangement joins TRBV27 to TRBJ2-6; D may be TRBD1 or TRBD2 (5 bases each). The V gene's germline CDR1 is MNHEY and CDR2 SMNVEV (reference sequence). V gave up 1 base and J gave up 2 bases, with 21 bases separating them. The CDR3 has 20 residues. The CDR3 region has the DNA TGTGCCAGCAGTTTATACTGGTACGGGACCGCCAGCGCTGGGGCCAACGTCCTGACTTTC. It specifies CASSLYWYGTASAGANVLTF.

This clonotype was seen at least ten times. The rearrangement joins TRBV29-1 to TRBJ1-1; D remains unclear. CDR3 length: 10 amino acids. CDR1 is SQVTM and CDR2 is ANQGSEA in the germline V gene. V was cut by 7 bases and J by 6 bases, with 9 bases left in between. CDR3 bases: TGCAGCGCCGGAGGTGCTGAAGCTTTCTTT. Amino acid sequence: CSAGGAEAFF.

This clonotype was observed many times. The rearrangement links TRBV7-6 to TRBJ1-5, with D unresolved. V lost 5 bases, J lost 0 bases, and 11 bases lay in between. The CDR3 loop spans 15 amino acids. The germline gives CDR1 SGHVS, CDR2 FNYEAQ. CDR3 amino acids: CASSPNRYSNQPQHF. CDR3 bases: TGTGCCAGCAGCCCCAATCGGTATAGCAATCAGCCCCAGCATTTT.

The sample holds many counts of this clonotype. This rearrangement joins TRBV25-1 to TRBJ1-2; 12 bases are shared with TRBD1. The V gene end was trimmed by 6 bases and the J gene end by 7 bases; junction bases not matched to a gene: 6. The length of the CDR3 is 14 residues. Germline CDR1 MGHDK, CDR2 SYGVNS. The CDR3 DNA reads as TGTGCCAGCAGGGAGGGACAGGGGGCAATTGGCTACACCTTC. Amino acids: CASREGQGAIGYTF.

This clonotype was observed at least ten times. The chain recombines TRBV10-3 with TRBJ2-7; no clear D gene. The CDR3 has 13 residues. Germline loops: CDR1 ENHRY, CDR2 SYGVKD. With 3 bases removed from V and 5 bases from J, the gap between germline ends came to 11 bases. The CDR3 DNA follows: TGTGCCATCAGTGATAACCCTATAAACGAGCAGTACTTC. Its translation is CAISDNPINEQYF.

This clonotype was seen repeatedly, ten times or more. This sequence joins TRBV27 and TRBJ2-5; D perhaps matches TRBD2 (6 bases). V lost 5 bases to trimming and J lost 1 base, with 20 bases between them. The CDR3 is 17 residues long. Germline CDR1 and CDR2: MNHEY and SMNVEV (reference sequence). This chain's CDR3 is CASSPKGVRRGQETQYF. Written as DNA, the CDR3 is TGTGCCAGCAGTCCAAAAGGGGTCCGGAGGGGCCAAGAGACCCAGTACTTC.

This clonotype came up many times. The chain carries TRBV3-1 and TRBJ2-1; D is uncertain. The CDR3 is 12 residues long. With 4 bases removed from V and 7 bases from J, the gap between germline ends came to 8 bases. CDR1 LGHDT and CDR2 YNNKEL come from the germline V gene (reference sequence). The CDR3 protein is CASSRTENEQFF. The CDR3 coding sequence is TGTGCCAGCAGCCGTACAGAGAATGAGCAGTTCTTC.

This clonotype showed up just a few times. The rearrangement uses TRBV10-3 and TRBJ2-1, with D possibly being TRBD1 (6 bases). Trimming cost V 7 bases and J 8 bases, with 12 bases left between them. Per the germline V gene, CDR1 is ENHRY and CDR2 is SYGVKD. This CDR3 has 12 amino acids. CDR3 bases: TGTGCCATCAAAACAGGGTCCGATGAGCAGTTCTTC. Translating it yields CAIKTGSDEQFF.

This clonotype has at least ten counts. The rearrangement joins TRBV6-2 or TRBV6-3 to TRBJ2-2, with D uncertain. V lost 0 bases to trimming and J lost 4 bases, with 6 bases between them. Germline CDR1 reads MNHEY; CDR2 reads SVGEGT. CDR3 size: 14 residues. Written as DNA, the CDR3 is TGTGCCAGCAGTTACTCGCGCTTCACCGGGGAGCTGTTTTTT. As protein: CASSYSRFTGELFF.

The V gene is TRBV20-1, the J gene TRBJ2-7; no definite D call. CDR1 is DFQATT, CDR2 SNEGSKA, per germline (reference sequence). The CDR3 covers 13 residues. V lost 5 bases and J 3 bases, leaving 14 bases between the germline ends. CDR3 residues: CSAPRTHLYEQYF. Here the CDR3 DNA reads TGCAGTGCTCCTCGTACGCACCTCTACGAGCAGTACTTC.

The table lists this clonotype with many counts. V and J are TRBV7-9 and TRBJ1-1, with D hard to call. V lost 5 bases, J lost 1 base, and 14 bases lay in between. CDR1 is SEHNR and CDR2 is FQNEAQ in the germline V gene (reference sequence). The CDR3 runs to 15 residues. Written as DNA, the CDR3 is TGTGCCAGCAGCGTTGGACGGATACGGAACACTGAAGCTTTCTTT. It specifies CASSVGRIRNTEAFF. Full variable domain (outside the CDR3, taken from reference TRBV7-9 and TRBJ1-1): DTGVSQNPRHKITKRGQNVTFRCDPISEHNRLYWYRQTLGQGPEFLTYFQNEAQLEKSRLLSDRFSAERPKGSFSTLEIQRTEQGDSAMYLCASSVGRIRNTEAFFGQGTRLTVV.

The table lists this clonotype with many counts. The chain couples TRBV20-1 to TRBJ1-6, with D unclear. The CDR3 length is 17 residues. V dropped 0 bases and J dropped 7 bases, with 19 bases sitting between them. In germline, CDR1 is DFQATT, CDR2 SNEGSKA (reference sequence). In DNA form, the CDR3 reads TGCAGTGCTAGAGATCCTAGGACGGGTGGGTTAAATTCACCCCTCCACTTT. Protein: CSARDPRTGGLNSPLHF.

This clonotype was counted at least ten times. This chain joins TRBV6-2 or TRBV6-3 and TRBJ1-2; TRBD1 matches at 7 bases. From germline, CDR1 is MNHEY and CDR2 SVGEGT. The CDR3 sequence is 13 residues long. J was trimmed by 6 bases and V by 6 bases; bases with no gene match: 7. Written as DNA, the CDR3 is TGTGCCAGCAGGGGGGACAGTTTGCATGGCTACACCTTC. Translated, it gives CASRGDSLHGYTF.

As for this clonotype: The junction and the germline gene differ at one end; a read error may be behind it. The J gene is TRBJ2-5, the V gene TRBV20-1; 8 bases are a match to TRBD1. The V gene's germline CDR1 is DFQATT and CDR2 SNEGSKA (reference sequence). This CDR3 is built from 17 residues. DNA for the CDR3: TGCTGTGCTAGAGATCAAATGACGGGACAGGTCAAGAAGACCCAGTACTTC. Translation gives CCARDQMTGQVKKTQYF.

This clonotype has at least ten counts. The V call is TRBV6-2 or TRBV6-3, the J call TRBJ1-1; D remains ambiguous. Trimming shortened V by 7 bases and J by 4 bases, and 16 bases separated the two germline ends. The CDR3 is 14 residues long. The germline V gene has CDR1 MNHEY and CDR2 SVGEGT. The CDR3 bases are TGTGCCAGCACCAAGGACGGCGGTGCCACTGAAGCTTTCTTT. Encoded protein: CASTKDGGATEAFF.

The chain is built from TRBV19 and TRBJ1-6; D gene ambiguous. Between the trimmed V and J ends, which lost 8 bases and 8 bases, there was a span of 16 bases. This CDR3 has 14 amino acids. Germline V gives CDR1 LNHDA, CDR2 SQIVND (reference sequence). CDR3 DNA sequence: TGTGCCAGTTCGTGGGCAGGTGCTGATTCACCCCTCCACTTT. This encodes CASSWAGADSPLHF.

This clonotype was seen many times. The chain carries TRBV12-3 or TRBV12-4 and TRBJ2-1; D is unresolved. CDR3 length equals 15 residues. V lost 1 base to trimming and J lost 3 bases, with 10 bases between them. The CDR3 protein is CASSLDGSFYNEQFF. The CDR3 nucleotides are TGTGCCAGCAGTTTAGATGGCTCCTTCTACAATGAGCAGTTCTTC.